This T cell receptor beta chain comes out of a study of blood T cell repertoires in COVID-19. The CDR3 covers 15 residues. Germline V gene lookup returns CDR1 SGHTA and CDR2 FQGTGA. V dropped 6 bases and J dropped 6; count of bases not matched to a gene: 9. This table comes from immunoSEQ multiplex PCR, and its TCRdb copy is limited to in-frame clones, with some not included. The sample yields roughly 120,000 clones, roughly nine tenths seen once. This chain links TRBV7-3 with TRBJ2-1, with 9 positions matching TRBD2. Sequenced sample: peripheral blood. The clonotype originates from a man in his sixties or seventies who had recovered from COVID-19. Here the CDR3 reads CASSPGGGRANEQFF. DNA for the CDR3: TGTGCCAGCAGTCCCGGCGGCGGGAGGGCCAATGAGCAGTTCTTC.